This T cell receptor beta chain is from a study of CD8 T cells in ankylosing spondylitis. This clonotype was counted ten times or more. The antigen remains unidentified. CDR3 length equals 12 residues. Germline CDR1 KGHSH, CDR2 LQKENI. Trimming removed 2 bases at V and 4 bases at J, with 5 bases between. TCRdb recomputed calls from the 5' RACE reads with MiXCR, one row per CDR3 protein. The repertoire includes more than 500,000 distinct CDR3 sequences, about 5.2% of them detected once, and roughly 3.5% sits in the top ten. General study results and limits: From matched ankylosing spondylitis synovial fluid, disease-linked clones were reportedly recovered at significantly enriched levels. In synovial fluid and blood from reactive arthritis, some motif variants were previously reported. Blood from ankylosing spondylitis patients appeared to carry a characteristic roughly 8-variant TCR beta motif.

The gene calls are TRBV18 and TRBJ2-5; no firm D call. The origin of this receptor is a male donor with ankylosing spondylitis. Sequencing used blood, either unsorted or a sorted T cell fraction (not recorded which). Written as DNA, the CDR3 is TGTGCCAGCTCACCAATCGTAGAGACCCAGTACTTC. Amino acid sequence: CASSPIVETQYF.